The 20 T cell receptor beta chains listed next were all sequenced from one sample in a study of graft-versus-host responses after intestinal transplantation. Libraries were prepared by immunoSEQ multiplex PCR; TCRdb keeps only in-frame clonotypes and omits some of them. In the table there are 130,000 to 150,000 clones, 80% to 95% of which are singletons. No antigens are known for them. The sequencing here drew on unstimulated CD4+ T cells sorted from spleen or lymph node cells, taken before intestinal transplant. Receptor source: a human donor who received an intestinal transplant.

The J gene is TRBJ2-1, the V gene TRBV18; 11 nucleotides align to TRBD2. Germline V lookup: CDR1 KGHSH, CDR2 LQKENI. CDR3 length: 18 amino acids. V shed 4 bases, J shed 3 bases, and the junction held 11 bases outside the gene matches. The CDR3 loop is CASSLRSGTSGLYNEQFF. In DNA, the CDR3 is TGTGCCAGCTCACTTCGGAGTGGGACTAGCGGACTCTACAATGAGCAGTTCTTC.

The chain links TRBV19 to TRBJ1-6; 9 bases line up with TRBD1. This CDR3 contains 14 residues. The V segment lost 6 bases and the J segment 10 bases; nucleotides outside the gene matches: 7. Germline V gene sequence: CDR1 LNHDA, CDR2 SQIVND (reference sequence). The CDR3 DNA reads TGTGCCAGTAGGACAACAGGGGGCTCGTCACCCCTCCACTTT. Encoded protein: CASRTTGGSSPLHF.

As DNA, the CDR3 is TGTGCCACCTCATGGGACAGGGGAGGATACGAGCAGTACTTC. Its protein product is CATSWDRGGYEQYF. The chain combines TRBV19 with TRBJ2-7, with TRBD1 matching 10 bases. The CDR3 consists of 14 residues. The germline gives CDR1 LNHDA, CDR2 SQIVND (reference sequence). Losses at the gene ends were 10 bases for V and 4 bases for J; bases not matched to a gene: 10.

This clone was seen only once. The CDR3 DNA reads as TGTGCCAGCAGTCCGCCGCCCCGTCCGGTCTACGAGCAGTACTTC. It specifies CASSPPPRPVYEQYF. The rearrangement joins TRBV28 to TRBJ2-5, with unresolved D. The DNA end favors TRBJ2-7, so the J call may be wrong. Germline CDR1 MDHEN, CDR2 SYDVKM. The CDR3 sequence is 15 residues long.

The rearrangement links TRBV5-6 to TRBJ1-2, with a tentative D call TRBD1 (6 bases). The germline gives CDR1 SGHDT, CDR2 YYEEEE. V shed 4 bases and J shed 4 bases, with 23 bases lying between them. The CDR3 consists of 17 residues. The CDR3 nucleotides read TGTGCCAGCAGCCCACTATTTTGGGGGGGCAAGGGCTATGGCTACACCTTC. This codes for CASSPLFWGGKGYGYTF.

Note on this clone: One end of the junction varies from germline; a read error may be responsible. CDR3 coding DNA: TGTGCCAGCTCTCCCATACCCGGGGAGAACGCTGAAGCTTTCTTT. Amino acids: CASSPIPGENAEAFF. This chain connects TRBV18 to TRBJ1-1; unclear D gene. The germline V gene encodes CDR1 KGHSH and CDR2 LQKENI. The CDR3 runs to 15 residues.

The chain couples TRBV7-9 to TRBJ2-1; 9 bases fit TRBD2. The CDR3 loop spans 15 amino acids. Trimming took 4 bases from V and 8 from J; bases not matched to a gene: 9. Germline CDR1 SEHNR, CDR2 FQNEAQ (reference sequence). Here the CDR3 reads CASSWSGLASDEQFF. The CDR3, as DNA: TGTGCCAGCAGCTGGTCTGGACTAGCGAGTGATGAGCAGTTCTTC.

The rearrangement links TRBV5-1 to TRBJ2-7; maybe TRBD1 (6 bases). Germline V lookup: CDR1 SGHRS, CDR2 YFSETQ. CDR3 length: 16 amino acids. The V and J ends lost 5 bases and 5 bases respectively, with 23 bases between them. DNA of the CDR3: TGCGCCAGCAGTTTCAGGGGTACGGACGCTGGGAACGAGCAGTACTTC. Translation gives CASSFRGTDAGNEQYF.

The rearrangement joins TRBV30 to TRBJ1-2, with D unresolved. The CDR3 totals 13 residues. Trimming stripped 6 bases from V and 5 bases from J, with 16 bases between. Germline V CDR1 and CDR2: GTSNPN, SVGIG (reference sequence). The CDR3 nucleotides are TGTGCCTGTCCCGACGACACGGTATATGGCTACACCTTC. This sequence encodes CACPDDTVYGYTF.

The chain combines TRBV2 with TRBJ2-5; 7 positions agree with TRBD2. Germline V lookup: CDR1 SNHLY, CDR2 FYNNEI. CDR3 length equals 16 residues. V was clipped by 3 bases and J by 5 bases; unmatched bases: 12. The CDR3 here is CASSDLNTQGGETQYF. Written as DNA, the CDR3 is TGTGCCAGCAGTGACCTCAATACCCAGGGAGGGGAGACCCAGTACTTC.

The V call is TRBV4-1, the J call TRBJ2-7, with D maybe TRBD2 (6 bases). Germline V gene data show CDR1 as MGHRA and CDR2 as YSYEKL. Trimming cost V 0 bases and J 7 bases, with 16 bases left between them. CDR3 length: 15 amino acids. CDR3 bases: TGCGCCAGCAGCCAAGAAGGCGGGCTAGCGTGGGAGCAGTACTTC. As protein: CASSQEGGLAWEQYF.

This clone was observed once. The chain recombines TRBV7-9 with TRBJ2-5, with TRBD1 matching over 11 bases. CDR3 size: 15 residues. V was pared by 6 bases and J by 3 bases, with 6 bases of the junction left unmatched. Germline V CDR1 and CDR2: SEHNR, FQNEAQ (reference sequence). CDR3 loop: CASRLPGQGEETQYF. Here the CDR3 DNA reads TGTGCCAGCAGGTTACCGGGACAGGGGGAAGAGACCCAGTACTTC.

J is TRBJ1-1 and V is TRBV7-8; D gene ambiguous. CDR1 is SGHVS, CDR2 FQNEAQ, per germline. The CDR3 consists of 18 residues. Trimming removed 0 bases at V and 7 bases at J, with 24 bases between. The CDR3 sequence: CASSLAYFPDVGKGEAFF. CDR3 bases: TGTGCCAGCAGCTTAGCGTATTTTCCGGATGTGGGAAAAGGTGAAGCTTTCTTT.

The V gene is TRBV7-2, the J gene TRBJ2-3; TRBD2 aligns across 7 bases. The J segment lost 6 bases and the V segment lost 7 bases, leaving 7 bases of the junction unmatched. This CDR3 comprises 13 residues. Germline CDR1 reads SGHTA; CDR2 reads FQGNSA. CDR3: CASTPSGRDTQYF. The CDR3 region has the DNA TGTGCCAGCACCCCTAGCGGACGCGATACGCAGTATTTT.

The genes are TRBV7-2 and TRBJ1-3; D is unclear. Trimming shortened V by 7 bases and J by 0 bases, and 7 bases separated the two germline ends. Germline-derived CDR1 and CDR2 are SGHTA and FQGNSA. The CDR3 covers 13 residues. CDR3 bases: TGTGCCAGCAATCGGGGCTCTGGAAACACCATATATTTT. Its protein is CASNRGSGNTIYF.

The chain has TRBV18 and TRBJ2-7; the match to TRBD1 covers 8 bases. V shed 3 bases, J shed 6 bases, and the junction held 4 bases outside the gene matches. The CDR3 contains 13 residues. Per germline, CDR1 KGHSH and CDR2 LQKENI. CDR3 DNA: TGTGCCAGCTCACCGACCACAGGGGGCGAGCAGTACTTC. Protein sequence: CASSPTTGGEQYF.

This sequence joins TRBV25-1 and TRBJ1-1; a possible D gene is TRBD1 (6 bases). Germline V CDR1 and CDR2: MGHDK, SYGVNS. The CDR3 sequence is 13 residues long. Trimming removed 6 bases at V and 5 bases at J, with 13 bases between. The CDR3 nucleotides read TGTGCCAGCAGCCCAATAGGGGGGACTGAAGCTTTCTTT. It translates to CASSPIGGTEAFF.

The chain uses TRBV9 and TRBJ2-2; D unclear. Trimming removed 0 bases from V and 8 bases from J, with 8 bases in between. Germline-derived CDR1 and CDR2 are SGDLS and YYNGEE. CDR3 length: 13 residues. Here the CDR3 DNA reads TGTGCCAGCAGCGTAGAGGGTAGGGGGGAGCTGTTTTTT. Its translation is CASSVEGRGELFF.

V gene TRBV7-8 combines with J gene TRBJ2-3; 8 nucleotides match TRBD1. Germline CDR1 and CDR2: SGHVS and FQNEAQ. The CDR3 contains 14 residues. The trim removed 5 bases at V and 4 bases at J, leaving 5 bases unmatched. CDR3 bases: TGTGCCAGCAGCAGCGGACAGGGCGCAGATACGCAGTATTTT. It encodes CASSSGQGADTQYF.

This rearrangement joins TRBV4-1 to TRBJ2-7, with D perhaps being TRBD1 or TRBD2 (5 bases each). Trimming cost V 1 base and J 2 bases, with 15 bases left between them. The CDR3 extends over 16 amino acids. The germline gives CDR1 MGHRA, CDR2 YSYEKL. The CDR3 sequence: CASSQVPGTGPYEQYF. The CDR3 DNA reads TGCGCCAGCAGCCAAGTCCCCGGGACCGGGCCCTACGAGCAGTACTTC.